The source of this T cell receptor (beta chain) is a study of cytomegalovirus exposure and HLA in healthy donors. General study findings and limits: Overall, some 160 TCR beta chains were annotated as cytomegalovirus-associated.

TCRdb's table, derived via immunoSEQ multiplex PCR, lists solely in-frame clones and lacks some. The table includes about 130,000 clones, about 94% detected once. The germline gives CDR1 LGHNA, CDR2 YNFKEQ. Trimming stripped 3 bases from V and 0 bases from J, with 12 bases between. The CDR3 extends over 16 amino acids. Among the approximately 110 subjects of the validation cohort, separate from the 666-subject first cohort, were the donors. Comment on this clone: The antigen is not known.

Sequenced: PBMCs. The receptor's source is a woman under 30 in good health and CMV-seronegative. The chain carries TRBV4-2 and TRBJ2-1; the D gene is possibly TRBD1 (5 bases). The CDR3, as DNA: TGTGCCAGCAGCCATACCCAGGGTTTCTCCTACAATGAGCAGTTCTTC. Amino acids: CASSHTQGFSYNEQFF.